Below, 4 T cell receptor beta chains from the same sample are listed, as sequenced in a study of PD-1 blockade in classical Hodgkin lymphoma. Produced via immunoSEQ multiplex PCR; TCRdb's table is partial and in-frame only. In the table there are about 30,000 clones, around 90% of which are singletons. Every patient was affected by relapse after autologous stem cell transplantation, while exposure to brentuximab vedotin was not uniform. Magnetic negative selection, applied to thawed PBMCs, was used to isolate the CD8+ T cells. The input for sequencing was CD8+ T cells from blood, taken at baseline. Receptors were obtained from a human donor with classical Hodgkin lymphoma.

The genes are TRBV19 and TRBJ2-2, with D unresolved. Deletions cut 7 bases from V and 5 bases from J, with 14 bases between. Germline-derived CDR1 and CDR2 are LNHDA and SQIVND (reference sequence). This CDR3 has 14 amino acids. The CDR3 DNA follows: TGTGCCAGTAAAGCTTACAGTTTAACCGGGGAGCTGTTTTTT. Amino acid sequence: CASKAYSLTGELFF.

This clone appeared once. The chain carries TRBV11-1 and TRBJ2-7, with TRBD1 matching 7 bases. V was clipped by 6 bases and J by 2 bases; unmatched bases: 7. Germline CDR1 is SGHAT and CDR2 is FQDESV (reference sequence). The CDR3 has 14 residues. This CDR3 is CASSWDSYAYEQYF. DNA of the CDR3: TGTGCCAGCAGTTGGGACAGTTACGCCTACGAGCAGTACTTC.

This clone has a single count. In DNA, the CDR3 is TGTGCCAGCAGCTTAGTAGGTACCTACGAGCAGTACTTC. This sequence encodes CASSLVGTYEQYF. The V and J genes are TRBV5-6 and TRBJ2-7, with unresolved D. This CDR3 is 13 amino acids long. In germline, CDR1 is SGHDT, CDR2 YYEEEE. V gave up 2 bases and J gave up 2 bases, with 8 bases separating them.

Written as DNA, the CDR3 is TGTGCCAGCAGGGGCTCACCCGGGACAGTAAAAGATGGCTACACCTTC. Residues: CASRGSPGTVKDGYTF. This sequence joins TRBV2 and TRBJ1-2; 7 bases fit TRBD1. This CDR3 has 16 residues. Germline-derived CDR1 and CDR2 are SNHLY and FYNNEI. Trimming took 6 bases from V and 6 from J; bases not matched to a gene: 16.